The 12 T cell receptor beta chains below come from one sample, sequenced in a study of CD8 T cells in Susac syndrome (dated by TCRdb to about 2019). Receptor libraries were prepared by the immunoSEQ multiplex PCR assay. RNA was extracted using the RNeasy kit, and roughly 0.5 to 1 microgram was reverse transcribed with random hexamers. The public reads were reprocessed in TCRdb via fastp at Q25 and MiXCR, keeping in-frame beta chains. Records with the same CDR3 protein are collapsed into one entry carrying the most frequent genes and DNA. The sample table shows around 220,000 distinct CDR3 sequences, and roughly 92% are seen once. The top ten clonotypes cover about 0.12% of the sample. Sequencing was done on a sample of CD8+ T cells from PBMCs. The receptors stem from a human donor with multiple sclerosis.

For the CDR3, the DNA is TGTGCCACCAGTGATCCCTACCAACTTGAAGCTTTCTTT. Amino acids: CATSDPYQLEAFF. V gene TRBV24-1 combines with J gene TRBJ1-1; no definite D call. Germline CDR1 is KGHDR and CDR2 is SFDVKD. Trimming removed 3 bases from V and 7 bases from J, with 11 bases in between. The CDR3 extends over 13 amino acids.

The gene calls are TRBV3-1 and TRBJ2-3; 13 bases map to TRBD2. The CDR3 is 17 amino acids. The germline CDR1 and CDR2 sequences are LGHDT and YNNKEL (reference sequence). V was pared by 3 bases and J by 0 bases, with 3 bases of the junction left unmatched. CDR3: CASSHQGLAGSTDTQYF. CDR3 DNA sequence: TGTGCCAGCAGCCACCAGGGACTAGCGGGAAGCACAGATACGCAGTATTTT.

The J gene is TRBJ1-1, the V gene TRBV29-1, with 9 positions matching TRBD1. Germline loops: CDR1 SQVTM, CDR2 ANQGSEA. The length of the CDR3 is 17 residues. The J segment lost 0 bases and the V segment lost 4 bases, leaving 12 bases of the junction unmatched. The CDR3 DNA follows: TGCAGCGTTGCGAAAACGGGACAGGGCCCCATGAACACTGAAGCTTTCTTT. Residues: CSVAKTGQGPMNTEAFF.

The V gene is TRBV2, the J gene TRBJ1-4; 9 nucleotides align to TRBD1. Losses at the gene ends were 0 bases for V and 0 bases for J; bases not matched to a gene: 5. There are 18 residues in the CDR3. Looked up from germline, CDR1 is SNHLY and CDR2 is FYNNEI. The CDR3 reads CASSEALGQGTTNEKLFF. The DNA for the CDR3 is TGTGCCAGCAGTGAAGCCTTGGGACAGGGCACAACTAATGAAAAACTGTTTTTT.

J is TRBJ2-1 and V is TRBV5-6; 8 bases agree with TRBD2. Looked up from germline, CDR1 is SGHDT and CDR2 is YYEEEE. The CDR3 runs 16 residues. J lost 7 bases, V lost 4 bases, and 13 bases had no gene match. CDR3 protein: CASSPTIAGPFNEQFF. CDR3 coding DNA: TGTGCCAGCAGCCCGACGATAGCGGGACCCTTTAATGAGCAGTTCTTC.

The chain employs TRBV6-5 and TRBJ2-7, with TRBD1 identical over 10 bases. Germline V gives CDR1 MNHEY, CDR2 SVGAGI. Trimming at V came to 1 base and at J to 2 bases, leaving 11 bases not matched to a gene. The CDR3 loop spans 18 amino acids. In DNA, the CDR3 is TGTGCCAGCAGTTACTACCCGGGACAGGGGATTTATACCTACGAGCAGTACTTC. Its protein product is CASSYYPGQGIYTYEQYF.

The V gene is TRBV29-1, the J gene TRBJ1-2, with D unclear. The CDR3 is made up of 12 amino acids. V was trimmed by 8 bases and J by 4 bases, leaving 14 bases between them. The V gene's germline CDR1 is SQVTM and CDR2 ANQGSEA. For the CDR3, the DNA is TGCAGCTTAGAACCGGGTTTCTATGGCTACACCTTC. Translation gives CSLEPGFYGYTF.

The rearrangement links TRBV7-9 to TRBJ2-2; D might be TRBD1 (5 bases). Germline V gene lookup returns CDR1 SEHNR and CDR2 FQNEAQ (reference sequence). The ends were cut back, 8 bases at V and 3 bases at J, with 13 bases in the middle. The CDR3 contains 14 residues. CDR3 residues: CASPTLQDTGELFF. The CDR3, as DNA: TGTGCCAGCCCAACTCTACAGGACACCGGGGAGCTGTTTTTT.

The chain uses TRBV4-1 and TRBJ2-2; TRBD2 is a possible D gene (7 bases). CDR3 length: 15 residues. Per germline, CDR1 MGHRA and CDR2 YSYEKL. Trimming cost V 1 base and J 4 bases, with 10 bases left between them. In nucleotides, the CDR3 is TGCGCCAGCAGCCAAGGGGGAGGGGGCACCGGGGAGCTGTTTTTT. Protein product: CASSQGGGGTGELFF.

The gene calls are TRBV13 and TRBJ2-1; weak D call: TRBD2 (5 bases). The V gene's germline CDR1 is PRHDT and CDR2 FYEKMQ (reference sequence). The CDR3 has 14 residues. Trimming cost V 8 bases and J 2 bases, with 13 bases left between them. The CDR3: CASCLGAAYNEQFF. The CDR3 coding sequence is TGTGCCAGCTGTTTAGGAGCGGCCTACAATGAGCAGTTCTTC.

This clonotype was detected once. The gene calls are TRBV24-1 and TRBJ2-7; TRBD1 might be the D (5 bases). The V end was cut by 1 base, the J end by 6 bases, with 15 bases between. CDR3 size: 15 residues. Germline V gives CDR1 KGHDR, CDR2 SFDVKD. The CDR3 loop is CATSDLQVSTVEQYF. CDR3 DNA sequence: TGTGCCACCAGTGATTTACAGGTTTCCACCGTCGAGCAGTACTTC.

The genes are TRBV15 and TRBJ1-1; D is undetermined. CDR1 LNHNV and CDR2 YYDKDF come from the germline V gene (reference sequence). V lost 6 bases and J lost 4, with 9 bases in between. The CDR3 covers 12 residues. CDR3 residues: CATRSWGTEAFF. DNA of the CDR3: TGTGCCACCAGGTCCTGGGGCACTGAAGCTTTCTTT.